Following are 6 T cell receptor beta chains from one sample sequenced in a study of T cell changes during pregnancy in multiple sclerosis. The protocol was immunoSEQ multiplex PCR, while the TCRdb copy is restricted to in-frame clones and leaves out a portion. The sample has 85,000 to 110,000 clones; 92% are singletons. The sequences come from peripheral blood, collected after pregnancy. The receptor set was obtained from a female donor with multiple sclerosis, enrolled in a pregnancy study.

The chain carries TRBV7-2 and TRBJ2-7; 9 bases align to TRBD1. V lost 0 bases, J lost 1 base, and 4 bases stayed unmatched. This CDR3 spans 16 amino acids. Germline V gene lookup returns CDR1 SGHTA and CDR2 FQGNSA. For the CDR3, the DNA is TGTGCCAGCAGCTTAGCCGGGACAGGGTTATCCTACGAGCAGTACTTC. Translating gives CASSLAGTGLSYEQYF.

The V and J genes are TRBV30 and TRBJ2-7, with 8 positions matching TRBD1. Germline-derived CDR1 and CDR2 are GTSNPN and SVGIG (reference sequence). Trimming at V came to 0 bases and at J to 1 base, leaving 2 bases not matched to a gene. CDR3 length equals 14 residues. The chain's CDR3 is CAWSVGTGSYEQYF. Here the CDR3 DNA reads TGTGCCTGGAGTGTAGGGACAGGATCCTACGAGCAGTACTTC. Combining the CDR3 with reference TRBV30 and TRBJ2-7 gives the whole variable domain SQTIHQWPATLVQPVGSPLSLECTVEGTSNPNLYWYRQAAGRGLQLLFYSVGIGQISSEVPQNLSASRPQDRQFILSSKKLLLSDSGFYLCAWSVGTGSYEQYFGPGTRLTVT.

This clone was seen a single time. The CDR3 spells CASSIPLRQGVTEAFF. The CDR3 DNA reads as TGTGCCAGTAGTATCCCCCTTCGACAGGGAGTCACTGAAGCTTTCTTT. The chain combines TRBV19 with TRBJ1-1, with 7 bases aligning to TRBD1. Germline V gene lookup returns CDR1 LNHDA and CDR2 SQIVND (reference sequence). Trimming took 3 bases from V and 4 from J; bases not matched to a gene: 11. This CDR3 contains 16 residues.

DNA of the CDR3: TGTGCCAGCAGCACAATGTCGCGGGATACGCAGTATTTT. Translated, it gives CASSTMSRDTQYF. The chain is built from TRBV7-3 and TRBJ2-3; no firm D call. The V gene's germline CDR1 is SGHTA and CDR2 FQGTGA. V was shortened by 5 bases and J by 6 bases, with 12 bases between the two germline ends. The CDR3 runs 13 residues.

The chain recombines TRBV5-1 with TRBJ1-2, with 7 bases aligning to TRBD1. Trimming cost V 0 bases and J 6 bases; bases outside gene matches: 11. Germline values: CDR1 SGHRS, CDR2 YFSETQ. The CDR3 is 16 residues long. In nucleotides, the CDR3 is TGCGCCAGCAGCTTGGTAGTGACAGGGCACCTTGATGGCTACACCTTC. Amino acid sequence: CASSLVVTGHLDGYTF.

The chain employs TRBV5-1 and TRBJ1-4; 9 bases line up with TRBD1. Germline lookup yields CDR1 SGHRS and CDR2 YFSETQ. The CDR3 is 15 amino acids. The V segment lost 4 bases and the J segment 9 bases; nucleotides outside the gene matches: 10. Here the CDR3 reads CASSEGQGIGQKLFF. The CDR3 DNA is TGCGCCAGCAGCGAGGGACAGGGAATTGGCCAAAAACTGTTTTTT.